The 5 T cell receptor beta chains reported below all come from one sample, sequenced in a study of T cell changes during pregnancy in multiple sclerosis. The data were produced by immunoSEQ multiplex PCR, yet TCRdb's version contains in-frame clones alone and is incomplete. The profile shows 35,000 to 55,000 clones, 90% of them singletons. This material consisted of peripheral blood, taken in the second trimester of pregnancy. The receptors were sampled from a female donor in good health, enrolled as a control in a pregnancy study.

The CDR3 protein is CASSVNPGQGTQYF. Written as DNA, the CDR3 is TGTGCCAGCAGTGTCAATCCGGGACAGGGGACCCAGTACTTC. V and J are TRBV27 and TRBJ2-5; 9 bases agree with TRBD1. Germline values: CDR1 MNHEY, CDR2 SMNVEV (reference sequence). The CDR3 totals 14 residues. The V gene end was trimmed by 5 bases and the J gene end by 7 bases; junction bases not matched to a gene: 8.

This chain connects TRBV2 to TRBJ2-5; D may be TRBD1 (6 bases). Germline V gene sequence: CDR1 SNHLY, CDR2 FYNNEI. The CDR3 is 12 amino acids. V lost 7 bases, J lost 7 bases, and 13 bases lay in between. Written as DNA, the CDR3 is TGTGCCAGCACTTTGGACAGTGGGACCCAGTACTTC. Amino acids: CASTLDSGTQYF.

This clone was seen more than once but under ten times. The V call is TRBV6-6, the J call TRBJ1-4; D may be TRBD1 (5 bases). The CDR3 runs to 15 residues. Germline loops: CDR1 MNHNY, CDR2 SVGAGI (reference sequence). Trimming took 6 bases from V and 0 from J, leaving 11 bases between them. CDR3 DNA sequence: TGTGCCAGCAGGGACTGGGGGGCAACTAATGAAAAACTGTTTTTT. This codes for CASRDWGATNEKLFF.

The chain couples TRBV7-9 to TRBJ2-3, with D maybe TRBD1 (6 bases). The germline V gene encodes CDR1 SEHNR and CDR2 FQNEAQ (reference sequence). This CDR3 is built from 15 residues. V lost 5 bases, J lost 1 base, and 13 bases lay in between. CDR3 coding DNA: TGTGCCAGCAGCCGGGGTGCAGGGGGCACAGATACGCAGTATTTT. Translation: CASSRGAGGTDTQYF.

The CDR3 is CASRLAGADEQFF. The DNA of the CDR3 is TGTGCCAGCAGACTAGCGGGGGCCGATGAGCAGTTCTTC. This chain uses TRBV5-5 with TRBJ2-1; 11 nucleotides match TRBD2. Germline V gene sequence: CDR1 SGHKS, CDR2 YYEKEE (reference sequence). The CDR3 consists of 13 residues. J was trimmed by 8 bases and V by 5 bases; bases with no gene match: 3.